This is a list of T cell receptor beta chains from one sample in a study of naive and memory T cell subsets. TCRdb re-called the UMI-ligation and nested PCR reads with MiXCR, one entry per CDR3 protein. The data show approximately 89,000 distinct CDR3 sequences, 7% seen once. The sample was central memory CD4+ T cells from blood. Source of these receptors: a human donor in good health. CDR3s include the opening cysteine and the closing phenylalanine or tryptophan. A D gene is named only where the DNA matches it firmly. Only some rows state a clone size, as once, few, many or a class for expanded clones.

many	TRBV2	TRBD1	TRBJ1-6	CASSEPPGQGNSPLHF	TGTGCCAGCAGTGAACCACCGGGACAGGGAAATTCACCCCTCCACTTT
many	TRBV20-1	.	TRBJ2-5	CSAAGHGTQYF	TGCAGTGCTGCAGGCCATGGGACCCAGTACTTC
.	TRBV19	TRBD2	TRBJ2-1	CASNYWAGGAYNEQFF	TGTGCCAGTAACTACTGGGCCGGGGGGGCCTACAATGAGCAGTTCTTC
many	TRBV4-3	.	TRBJ1-5	CASSLQKGQPQHF	TGCGCCAGCAGCCTCCAGAAGGGTCAGCCCCAGCATTTT
medium-sized	TRBV4-3	.	TRBJ1-1	CASSHRDMRGEAFF	TGCGCCAGCAGCCACCGAGACATGCGAGGTGAAGCTTTCTTT
many	TRBV7-2	.	TRBJ1-1	CASSITTGNTEAFF	TGTGCCAGCAGCATAACCACAGGGAACACTGAAGCTTTCTTT
.	TRBV30	.	TRBJ1-1	CAWSYKARNTEAFF	TGTGCCTGGAGTTATAAGGCCAGGAACACTGAAGCTTTCTTT
.	TRBV7-6	.	TRBJ1-5	CASSPGPGNQPQHF	TGTGCCAGCAGCCCGGGACCTGGCAATCAGCCCCAGCATTTT
.	TRBV28	.	TRBJ1-1	CASRRGGGTEAFF	TGTGCCAGCAGGCGAGGGGGAGGCACTGAAGCTTTCTTT
many	TRBV6-2/TRBV6-3	TRBD1	TRBJ1-4	CASGTDDEKLFF	TGTGCCAGCGGGACAGATGACGAAAAACTGTTTTTT
.	TRBV18	TRBD2	TRBJ2-7	CASSPQPGGSSYEQYF	TGTGCCAGCTCACCCCAACCTGGCGGGAGCTCCTACGAGCAGTACTTC
many	TRBV7-2	.	TRBJ2-1	CASSGLDSYNEQFF	TGTGCCAGCAGCGGACTCGACTCCTACAATGAGCAGTTCTTC
many	TRBV7-2	.	TRBJ2-3	CASSLVRADTQYF	TGTGCCAGCAGCTTAGTTCGCGCGGATACGCAGTATTTT
many	TRBV27	TRBD2	TRBJ2-5	CASSPRGLAGVETQYF	TGTGCCAGCAGTCCCCGGGGACTAGCGGGGGTCGAGACCCAGTACTTC
.	TRBV20-1	.	TRBJ1-2	CSARQSIGDGYGYTF	TGCAGTGCTAGACAGTCAATAGGGGACGGCTATGGCTACACCTTC
many	TRBV30	.	TRBJ1-5	CAWSADTSNQPQHF	TGTGCCTGGAGTGCCGACACTAGCAATCAGCCCCAGCATTTT
many	TRBV7-3	TRBD2	TRBJ2-7	CASSLEGGGYEQYF	TGTGCCAGCAGCTTAGAAGGCGGGGGCTACGAGCAGTACTTC
.	TRBV4-3	.	TRBJ1-4	CASSQDYQANEKLFF	TGCGCCAGCAGCCAAGATTACCAGGCTAATGAAAAACTGTTTTTT
few	TRBV7-2	TRBD2	TRBJ2-3	CASSQSGTSTDTQYF	TGTGCCAGCAGCCAGAGCGGGACTTCCACAGATACGCAGTATTTT
few	TRBV7-6	TRBD1	TRBJ2-1	CASSSTDRSSYNEQFF	TGTGCCAGCAGCTCTACGGACAGGAGCTCCTACAATGAGCAGTTCTTC
many	TRBV4-2	TRBD2	TRBJ2-3	CASSQIWAGVEDTQYF	TGTGCCAGCAGCCAAATCTGGGCGGGAGTAGAAGATACGCAGTATTTT
.	TRBV6-2/TRBV6-3	TRBD1	TRBJ2-2	CASNQGAHTGELFF	TGTGCCAGCAATCAGGGGGCTCACACCGGGGAGCTGTTTTTT
many	TRBV6-6	TRBD1	TRBJ2-3	CASSFRTGSTDTQYF	TGTGCCAGCAGTTTTCGGACAGGCAGCACAGATACGCAGTATTTT
many	TRBV20-1	.	TRBJ1-1	CSARVRAGMNTEAFF	TGCAGTGCTAGAGTAAGGGCAGGGATGAACACTGAAGCTTTCTTT
many	TRBV9	.	TRBJ2-2	CASRSGAYSFANTGELFF	TGTGCCAGCCGATCCGGGGCCTATTCGTTCGCGAACACCGGGGAGCTGTTTTTT
many	TRBV18	TRBD1	TRBJ1-4	CASSRQGTNEKLFF	TGTGCCAGCTCACGACAGGGAACTAATGAAAAACTGTTTTTT
few	TRBV13	.	TRBJ1-1	CASSLVRGTDTEAFF	TGTGCCAGCAGCTTAGTTCGGGGTACGGACACTGAAGCTTTCTTT
many	TRBV5-6	.	TRBJ1-2	CASSPATAFDGYGYTF	TGTGCCAGCAGCCCAGCCACAGCCTTCGATGGCTATGGCTACACCTTC
.	TRBV7-3	TRBD2	TRBJ2-3	CASSSSLLAGRTDTQYF	TGTGCCAGCAGCTCCAGCCTACTAGCGGGACGCACAGATACGCAGTATTTT
many	TRBV7-2	.	TRBJ1-1	CASSLARGAPEAFF	TGTGCCAGCAGCTTGGCAAGGGGCGCCCCTGAAGCTTTCTTT
many	TRBV18	.	TRBJ1-4	CASSPSGEEKLFF	TGTGCCAGCTCACCTTCAGGGGAGGAAAAACTGTTTTTT
many	TRBV7-9	.	TRBJ1-4	CASSFRSGHRNEKLFF	TGTGCCAGCAGCTTTCGGAGTGGGCACAGGAATGAAAAACTGTTTTTT
few	TRBV20-1	TRBD1	TRBJ1-1	CSALTGGTEAFF	TGCAGTGCCCTGACAGGGGGCACTGAAGCTTTCTTT
few	TRBV6-2/TRBV6-3	TRBD2	TRBJ2-7	CASSRGLAGVGYEQYF	TGTGCCAGCAGCCGGGGACTAGCGGGAGTTGGATACGAGCAGTACTTC
.	TRBV29-1	.	TRBJ2-3	CSVGGQNTDTQYF	TGCAGCGTGGGGGGACAGAACACAGATACGCAGTATTTT
few	TRBV7-2	TRBD2	TRBJ2-3	CASSSQRGGRTDTQYF	TGTGCCAGCAGCTCCCAGCGGGGGGGCCGCACAGATACGCAGTATTTT
few	TRBV5-5	.	TRBJ2-5	CASSPGTGQVGQETQYF	TGTGCCAGCAGCCCCGGGACGGGACAAGTGGGGCAAGAGACCCAGTACTTC
.	TRBV20-1	TRBD1	TRBJ2-2	CSAPGTGSYTGELFF	TGCAGTGCACCCGGGACAGGGTCGTACACCGGGGAGCTGTTTTTT
many	TRBV6-2/TRBV6-3	.	TRBJ2-7	CASSYRAEYEQYF	TGTGCCAGCAGTTACCGGGCGGAATACGAGCAGTACTTC
many	TRBV6-2/TRBV6-3	.	TRBJ1-5	CASGKMGNQPQHF	TGTGCCAGCGGAAAGATGGGCAATCAGCCCCAGCATTTT
many	TRBV7-2	.	TRBJ2-2	CASSPNLTGELFF	TGTGCCAGCAGCCCCAATCTCACCGGGGAGCTGTTTTTT